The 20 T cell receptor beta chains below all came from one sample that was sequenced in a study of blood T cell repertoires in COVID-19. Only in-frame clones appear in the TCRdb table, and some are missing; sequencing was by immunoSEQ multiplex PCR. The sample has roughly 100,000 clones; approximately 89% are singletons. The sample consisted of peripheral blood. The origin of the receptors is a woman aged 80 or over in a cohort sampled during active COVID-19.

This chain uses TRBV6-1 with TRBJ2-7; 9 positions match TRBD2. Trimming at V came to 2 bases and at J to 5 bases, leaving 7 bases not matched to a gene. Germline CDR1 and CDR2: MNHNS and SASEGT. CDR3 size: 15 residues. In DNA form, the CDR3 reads TGTGCCAGCAGTGAATTGGGCGGGAGGGAAGACGAGCAGTACTTC. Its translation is CASSELGGREDEQYF.

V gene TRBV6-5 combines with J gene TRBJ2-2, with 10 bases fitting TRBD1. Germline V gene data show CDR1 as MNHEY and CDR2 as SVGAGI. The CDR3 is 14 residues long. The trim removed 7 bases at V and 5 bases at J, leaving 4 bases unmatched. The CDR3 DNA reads TGTGCCAGCAAGGACAGGGGGGGGACCGGGGAGCTGTTTTTT. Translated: CASKDRGGTGELFF.

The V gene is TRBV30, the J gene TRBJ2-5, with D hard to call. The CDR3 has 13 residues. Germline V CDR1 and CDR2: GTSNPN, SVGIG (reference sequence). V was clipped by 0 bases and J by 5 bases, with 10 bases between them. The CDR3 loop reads CAWSVTPRETQYF. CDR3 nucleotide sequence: TGTGCCTGGAGTGTCACGCCCCGGGAGACCCAGTACTTC.

The CDR3 nucleotides are TGTGCCAGCAGACTAACTAGCGGGGGATGGGATACGCAGTATTTT. Its translation is CASRLTSGGWDTQYF. V gene TRBV27 combines with J gene TRBJ2-3; TRBD2 agrees at 11 bases. The length of the CDR3 is 15 residues. Looked up from germline, CDR1 is MNHEY and CDR2 is SMNVEV (reference sequence). The V segment lost 6 bases and the J segment 6 bases; nucleotides outside the gene matches: 8.

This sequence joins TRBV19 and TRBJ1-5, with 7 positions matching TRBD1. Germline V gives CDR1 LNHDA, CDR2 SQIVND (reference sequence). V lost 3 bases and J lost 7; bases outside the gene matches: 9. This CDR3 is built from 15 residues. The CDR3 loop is CASSMDRWTMQPQHF. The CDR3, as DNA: TGTGCCAGTAGTATGGACAGGTGGACTATGCAGCCCCAGCATTTT.

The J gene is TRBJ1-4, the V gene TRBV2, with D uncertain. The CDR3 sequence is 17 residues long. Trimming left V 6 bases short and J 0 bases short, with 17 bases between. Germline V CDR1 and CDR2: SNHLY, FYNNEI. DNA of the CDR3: TGTGCCAGCAGGGGGAGGGTTAAATTTGCAACTAATGAAAAACTGTTTTTT. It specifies CASRGRVKFATNEKLFF.

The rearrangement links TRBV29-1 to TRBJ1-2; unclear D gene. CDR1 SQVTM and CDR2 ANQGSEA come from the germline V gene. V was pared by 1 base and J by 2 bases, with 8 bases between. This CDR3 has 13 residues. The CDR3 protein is CSVEARRNYGYTF. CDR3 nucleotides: TGCAGCGTTGAAGCACGCAGGAACTATGGCTACACCTTC.

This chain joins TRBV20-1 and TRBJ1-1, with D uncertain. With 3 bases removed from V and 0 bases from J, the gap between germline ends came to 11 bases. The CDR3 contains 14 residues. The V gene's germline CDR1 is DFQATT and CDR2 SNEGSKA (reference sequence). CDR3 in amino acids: CSASLRHMNTEAFF. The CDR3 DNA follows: TGCAGTGCTAGTCTCAGACACATGAACACTGAAGCTTTCTTT.

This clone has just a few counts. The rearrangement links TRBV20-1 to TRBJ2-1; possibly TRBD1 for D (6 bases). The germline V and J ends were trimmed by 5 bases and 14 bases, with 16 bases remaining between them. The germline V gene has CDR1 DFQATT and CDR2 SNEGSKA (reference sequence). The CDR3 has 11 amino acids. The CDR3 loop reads CSALRGTEEFF. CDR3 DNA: TGCAGTGCTCTGAGGGGGACCGAGGAGTTCTTC.

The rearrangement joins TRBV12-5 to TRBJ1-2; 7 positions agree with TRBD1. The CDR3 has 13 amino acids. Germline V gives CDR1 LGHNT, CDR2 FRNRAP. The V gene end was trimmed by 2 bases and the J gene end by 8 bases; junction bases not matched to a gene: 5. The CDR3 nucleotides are TGTGCTAGTGGTTTGATGACAGGGACAGGCTACACCTTC. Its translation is CASGLMTGTGYTF.

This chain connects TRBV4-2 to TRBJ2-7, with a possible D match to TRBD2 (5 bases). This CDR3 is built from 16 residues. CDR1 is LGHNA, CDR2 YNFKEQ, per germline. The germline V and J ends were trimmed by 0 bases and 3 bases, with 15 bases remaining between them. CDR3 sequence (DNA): TGTGCCAGCAGCCAAGATCGAGGGTCTGGGTACTACGAGCAGTACTTC. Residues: CASSQDRGSGYYEQYF.

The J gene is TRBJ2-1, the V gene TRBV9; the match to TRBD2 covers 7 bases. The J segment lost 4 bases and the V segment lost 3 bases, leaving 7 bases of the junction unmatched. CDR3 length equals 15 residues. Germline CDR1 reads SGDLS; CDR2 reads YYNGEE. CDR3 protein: CASSGGLAEYNEQFF. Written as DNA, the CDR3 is TGTGCCAGCAGCGGCGGCCTAGCGGAATACAATGAGCAGTTCTTC.

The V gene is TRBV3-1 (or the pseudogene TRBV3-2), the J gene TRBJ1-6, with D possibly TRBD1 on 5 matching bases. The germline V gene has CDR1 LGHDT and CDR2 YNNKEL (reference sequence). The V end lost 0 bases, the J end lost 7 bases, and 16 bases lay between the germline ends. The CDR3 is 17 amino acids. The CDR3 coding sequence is TGTGCCAGCAGCCAAGATGGAACAGGAGTGGGCAATTCACCCCTCCACTTT. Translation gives CASSQDGTGVGNSPLHF.

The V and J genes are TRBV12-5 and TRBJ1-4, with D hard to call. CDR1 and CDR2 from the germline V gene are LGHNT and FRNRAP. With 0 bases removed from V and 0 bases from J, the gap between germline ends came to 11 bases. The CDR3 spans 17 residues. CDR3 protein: CASGLVQKDATNEKLFF. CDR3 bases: TGTGCTAGTGGTTTGGTACAGAAGGATGCAACTAATGAAAAACTGTTTTTT.

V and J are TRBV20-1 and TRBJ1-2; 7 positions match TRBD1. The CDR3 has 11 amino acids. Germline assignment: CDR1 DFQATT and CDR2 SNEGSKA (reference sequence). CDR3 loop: CRGDSQNGYTF. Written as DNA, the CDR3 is TGCAGGGGGGACAGCCAAAATGGCTACACCTTC.

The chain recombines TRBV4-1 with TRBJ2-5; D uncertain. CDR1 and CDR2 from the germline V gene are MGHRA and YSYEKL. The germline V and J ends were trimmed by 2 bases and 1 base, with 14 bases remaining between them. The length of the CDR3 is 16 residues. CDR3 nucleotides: TGCGCCAGCAGCCAACTCGGGTCGCAAACCCAAGAGACCCAGTACTTC. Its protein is CASSQLGSQTQETQYF.

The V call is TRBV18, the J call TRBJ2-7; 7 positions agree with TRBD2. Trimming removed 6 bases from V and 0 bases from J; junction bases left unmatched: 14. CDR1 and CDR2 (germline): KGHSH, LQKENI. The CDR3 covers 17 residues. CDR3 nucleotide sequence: TGTGCCAGCTCGGTGAGCGGGGCTAGCGTTTCCTCCTACGAGCAGTACTTC. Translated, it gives CASSVSGASVSSYEQYF.

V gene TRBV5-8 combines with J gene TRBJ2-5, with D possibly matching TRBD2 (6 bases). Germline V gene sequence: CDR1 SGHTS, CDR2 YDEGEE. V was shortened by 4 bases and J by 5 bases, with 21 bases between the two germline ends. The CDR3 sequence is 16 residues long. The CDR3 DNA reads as TGTGCCAGCAGCCCTGGGGGGAGTCGAATGGGGGAGACCCAGTACTTC. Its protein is CASSPGGSRMGETQYF.

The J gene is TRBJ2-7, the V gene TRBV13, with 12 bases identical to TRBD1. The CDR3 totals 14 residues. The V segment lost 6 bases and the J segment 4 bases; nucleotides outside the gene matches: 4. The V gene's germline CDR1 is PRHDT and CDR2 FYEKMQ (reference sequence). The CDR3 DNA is TGTGCCAGCAGTCCGGGACAGGGGGCTTACGAGCAGTACTTC. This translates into CASSPGQGAYEQYF.

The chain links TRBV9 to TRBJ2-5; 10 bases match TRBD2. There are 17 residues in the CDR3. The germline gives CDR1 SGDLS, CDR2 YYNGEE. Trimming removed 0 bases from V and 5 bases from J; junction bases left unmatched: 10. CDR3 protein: CASSVGASGSDTETQYF. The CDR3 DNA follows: TGTGCCAGCAGCGTAGGGGCTAGCGGGAGTGATACGGAGACCCAGTACTTC. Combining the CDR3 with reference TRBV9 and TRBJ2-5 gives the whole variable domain DSGVTQTPKHLITATGQRVTLRCSPRSGDLSVYWYQQSLDQGLQFLIQYYNGEERAKGNILERFSAQQFPDLHSELNLSSLELGDSALYFCASSVGASGSDTETQYFGPGTRLLVL.